Presented here are 14 T cell receptor beta chains from one specimen sequenced in a study of blood T cell repertoires in COVID-19. Assay used: immunoSEQ multiplex PCR; TCRdb lists only in-frame clones, some missing. The sample lists about 200,000 clones, about four fifths seen once, with more than 9% in the top ten. Specimen: peripheral blood. The receptors stem from a woman at least 80 years old with acute or convalescent COVID-19.

The chain uses TRBV7-9 and TRBJ2-2, with 11 bases identical to TRBD1. CDR3 length: 16 amino acids. The trim removed 5 bases at V and 7 bases at J, leaving 9 bases unmatched. The V gene's germline CDR1 is SEHNR and CDR2 FQNEAQ (reference sequence). The CDR3 DNA is TGTGCCAGCAGCCTCCGGACAGGGGGCAAGGACGGGGAGCTGTTTTTT. This codes for CASSLRTGGKDGELFF.

This clone was recorded once. The chain employs TRBV7-9 and TRBJ2-5, with TRBD1 matching 8 bases. With 4 bases clipped from V and 5 bases from J, the junction kept 12 bases outside the gene matches. Germline V gene data show CDR1 as SEHNR and CDR2 as FQNEAQ (reference sequence). This CDR3 contains 16 residues. The CDR3 bases are TGTGCCAGCAGCTACGCCGGAGGACAGGGATACGAGACCCAGTACTTC. Translated, it gives CASSYAGGQGYETQYF. The whole variable domain, filled in from reference TRBV7-9 and TRBJ2-5, reads DTGVSQNPRHKITKRGQNVTFRCDPISEHNRLYWYRQTLGQGPEFLTYFQNEAQLEKSRLLSDRFSAERPKGSFSTLEIQRTEQGDSAMYLCASSYAGGQGYETQYFGPGTRLLVL.

This sequence joins TRBV28 and TRBJ2-2; 9 bases agree with TRBD1. Germline V gives CDR1 MDHEN, CDR2 SYDVKM. V gave up 5 bases and J gave up 1 base; unmatched junction bases: 2. CDR3 length equals 15 residues. CDR3 coding DNA: TGTGCCAGCAGTCCGGGACAGGGGAACACCGGGGAGCTGTTTTTT. Translated, it gives CASSPGQGNTGELFF.

The chain employs TRBV5-1 and TRBJ2-3; 7 bases line up with TRBD1. This CDR3 has 15 residues. Germline CDR1 SGHRS, CDR2 YFSETQ. Unmatched junction bases numbered 7, after V lost 5 bases and J lost 1 base. CDR3 amino acids: CASREQGERTDTQYF. The DNA of the CDR3 is TGCGCCAGCAGAGAGCAGGGGGAACGCACAGATACGCAGTATTTT.

The V gene is TRBV28, the J gene TRBJ2-3; 11 bases align to TRBD2. This CDR3 has 16 amino acids. Germline CDR1 and CDR2: MDHEN and SYDVKM. The V and J ends lost 6 bases and 6 bases, in that order; junction bases with no gene match: 11. The CDR3: CASSRQLAGVRDTQYF. CDR3 DNA: TGTGCCAGCAGCCGCCAACTAGCGGGAGTGCGGGATACGCAGTATTTT.

This chain links TRBV10-3 with TRBJ2-5; 14 nucleotides line up with TRBD2. The junction had 4 bases not matched to a gene; V was cut back by 10 bases and J by 3 bases. The CDR3 is 14 residues long. Germline loops: CDR1 ENHRY, CDR2 SYGVKD. The CDR3 region has the DNA TGTGCCACTTCGACTAGCGGGGGGGAAGAGACCCAGTACTTC. This sequence encodes CATSTSGGEETQYF.

This chain links TRBV19 with TRBJ1-2; perhaps TRBD1 as D (6 bases). The length of the CDR3 is 16 residues. Looked up from germline, CDR1 is LNHDA and CDR2 is SQIVND (reference sequence). The V end lost 1 base, the J end lost 4 bases, and 16 bases lay between the germline ends. CDR3 loop: CASSIVSLRGGYGYTF. CDR3 nucleotides: TGTGCCAGTAGTATAGTTTCACTCAGGGGCGGCTATGGCTACACCTTC.

The chain is built from TRBV2 and TRBJ2-7; D is undetermined. The CDR3 has 18 residues. Germline CDR1 is SNHLY and CDR2 is FYNNEI. V gave up 5 bases and J gave up 0 bases, with 23 bases separating them. The CDR3 nucleotides read TGTGCCAGCAGTCCCCCGGTGGCATTCCCCGGGTTCTCCTACGAGCAGTACTTC. As protein: CASSPPVAFPGFSYEQYF.

The V call is TRBV5-6, the J call TRBJ2-7, with D hard to call. Looked up from germline, CDR1 is SGHDT and CDR2 is YYEEEE. CDR3 size: 12 residues. V gave up 2 bases and J gave up 5 bases, with 8 bases separating them. This CDR3 reads CASSFLVNEQYF. Here the CDR3 DNA reads TGTGCCAGCAGCTTTCTAGTAAACGAGCAGTACTTC.

V is TRBV19 and J is TRBJ2-3; TRBD2 agrees at 8 bases. The V gene end was trimmed by 9 bases and the J gene end by 2 bases; junction bases not matched to a gene: 10. CDR1 is LNHDA and CDR2 is SQIVND in the germline V gene (reference sequence). This CDR3 region has 15 residues. The chain's CDR3 is CASQTGTRATDTQYF. In nucleotides, the CDR3 is TGTGCCAGCCAGACCGGGACTAGGGCCACAGATACGCAGTATTTT.

V gene TRBV6-5 combines with J gene TRBJ2-1; TRBD2 matches at 8 bases. Trimming took 5 bases from V and 10 from J; bases not matched to a gene: 10. CDR3 length: 14 residues. Looked up from germline, CDR1 is MNHEY and CDR2 is SVGAGI. The CDR3 loop reads CASSTGGPRREQFF. CDR3 sequence (DNA): TGTGCCAGCAGTACGGGGGGGCCGAGACGCGAGCAGTTCTTC.

The genes are TRBV6-2 or TRBV6-3 and TRBJ2-7; a weak D match, TRBD1 (6 bases). CDR1 and CDR2 from the germline V gene are MNHEY and SVGEGT. The CDR3 has 14 residues. V dropped 2 bases and J dropped 2 bases, with 10 bases sitting between them. CDR3 amino acids: CASSYTRQAYEQYF. CDR3 nucleotides: TGTGCCAGCAGTTACACTCGACAGGCCTACGAGCAGTACTTC.

This clone was seen a single time. The genes are TRBV28 and TRBJ2-2; 7 nucleotides line up with TRBD2. The germline gives CDR1 MDHEN, CDR2 SYDVKM. V dropped 6 bases and J dropped 6; count of bases not matched to a gene: 7. The CDR3 spans 14 residues. CDR3 in amino acids: CASRLSGGAGELFF. The CDR3 nucleotides are TGTGCCAGCAGGCTGTCGGGAGGTGCCGGGGAGCTGTTTTTT. Variable domain in full (rest from reference TRBV28 and TRBJ2-2): DVKVTQSSRYLVKRTGEKVFLECVQDMDHENMFWYRQDPGLGLRLIYFSYDVKMKEKGDIPEGYSVSREKKERFSLILESASTNQTSMYLCASRLSGGAGELFFGEGSRLTVL.

The V gene is TRBV10-3, the J gene TRBJ1-6; 9 bases agree with TRBD1. Per germline, CDR1 ENHRY and CDR2 SYGVKD. This CDR3 region has 15 residues. Trimming took 5 bases from V and 5 from J; bases not matched to a gene: 4. The CDR3, as DNA: TGTGCCATCAGTCGGACAGGGGAAAATAATTCACCCCTCCACTTT. Encoded protein: CAISRTGENNSPLHF.